This T cell receptor (beta chain) is from a study of blood T cell repertoires in COVID-19. Study-level background: From the United States, Italy and Spain came samples of acute and convalescent COVID-19. PBMCs, B-cell-depleted T cells, or T cells provided the cDNA or gDNA that made up the material.

The CDR3 has 13 amino acids. Germline V gene data show CDR1 as MNHEY and CDR2 as SVGAGI. V was trimmed by 7 bases and J by 5 bases, leaving 14 bases between them. As handled by the study authors: Using reference gene primer amplification, nucleated cell counts were estimated. Produced via immunoSEQ multiplex PCR; TCRdb's table is partial and in-frame only. Clone size and the V and J calls come from that table; the DNA yielded D and trimming. The profile shows 100,000 to 150,000 clones, 85% of them singletons. This chain joins TRBV6-5 and TRBJ1-1, with D perhaps matching TRBD1 (5 bases). The sequence came from an elderly man with active or convalescent COVID-19. The material sequenced was peripheral blood. The CDR3 DNA follows: TGTGCCAGCACTCAAAGGGGTTCGACTGAAGCTTTCTTT. Translation gives CASTQRGSTEAFF.